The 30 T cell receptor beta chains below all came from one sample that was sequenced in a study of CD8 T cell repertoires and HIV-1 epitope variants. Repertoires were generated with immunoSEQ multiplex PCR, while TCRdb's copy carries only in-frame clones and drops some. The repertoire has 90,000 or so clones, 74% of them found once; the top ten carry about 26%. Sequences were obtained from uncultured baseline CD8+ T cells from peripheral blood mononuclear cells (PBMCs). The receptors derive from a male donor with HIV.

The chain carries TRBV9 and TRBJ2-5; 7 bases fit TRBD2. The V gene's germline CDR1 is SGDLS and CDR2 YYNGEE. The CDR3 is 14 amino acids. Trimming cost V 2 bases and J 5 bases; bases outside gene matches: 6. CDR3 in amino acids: CASSVGGGVETQYF. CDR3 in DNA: TGTGCCAGCAGCGTGGGCGGGGGAGTGGAGACCCAGTACTTC.

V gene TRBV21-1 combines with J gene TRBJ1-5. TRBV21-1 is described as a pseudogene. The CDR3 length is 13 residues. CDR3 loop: CASSPGRRKPQHF. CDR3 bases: TGTGCCAGCAGCCCTGGGAGAAGGAAGCCCCAGCATTTT.

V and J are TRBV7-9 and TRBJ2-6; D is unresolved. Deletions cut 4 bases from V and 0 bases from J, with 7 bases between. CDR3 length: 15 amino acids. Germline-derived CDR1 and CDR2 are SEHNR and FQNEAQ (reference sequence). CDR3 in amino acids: CASSSDNSGANVLTF. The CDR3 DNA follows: TGTGCCAGCAGCTCAGACAACTCTGGGGCCAACGTCCTGACTTTC.

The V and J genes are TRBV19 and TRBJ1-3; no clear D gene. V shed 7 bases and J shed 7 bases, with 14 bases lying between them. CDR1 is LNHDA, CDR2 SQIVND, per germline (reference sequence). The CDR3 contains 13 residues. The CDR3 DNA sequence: TGTGCCAGTATCAGCAGTTTATGGAACACCATATATTTT. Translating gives CASISSLWNTIYF.

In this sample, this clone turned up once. CDR3 loop: CAGRRGSNTGELFF. The CDR3 coding sequence is TGTGCCGGACGTAGGGGTTCGAACACCGGGGAGCTGTTTTTT. The chain has TRBV6-1 and TRBJ2-2, with D possibly matching TRBD1 (5 bases). V was pared by 11 bases and J by 0 bases, with 13 bases between. The CDR3 covers 14 residues. From germline, CDR1 is MNHNS and CDR2 SASEGT.

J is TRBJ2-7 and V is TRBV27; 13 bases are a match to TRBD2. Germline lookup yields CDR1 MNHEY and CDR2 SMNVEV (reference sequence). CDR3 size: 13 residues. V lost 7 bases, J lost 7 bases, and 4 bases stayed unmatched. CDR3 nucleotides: TGTGCCAGCAAGACTAGCGGGAGGAGTGAGCAGTACTTC. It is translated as CASKTSGRSEQYF.

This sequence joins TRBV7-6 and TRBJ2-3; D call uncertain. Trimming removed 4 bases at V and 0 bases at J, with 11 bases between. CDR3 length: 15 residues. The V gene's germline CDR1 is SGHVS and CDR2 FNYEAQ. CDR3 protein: CASSSRAYSTDTQYF. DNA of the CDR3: TGTGCCAGCAGCTCCCGGGCCTATAGCACAGATACGCAGTATTTT.

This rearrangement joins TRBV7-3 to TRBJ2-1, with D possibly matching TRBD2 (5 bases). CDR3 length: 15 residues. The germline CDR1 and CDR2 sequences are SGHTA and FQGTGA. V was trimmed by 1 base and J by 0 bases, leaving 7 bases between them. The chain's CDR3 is CASSLNAGSYNEQFF. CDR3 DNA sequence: TGTGCCAGCAGCTTAAATGCGGGCTCCTACAATGAGCAGTTCTTC.

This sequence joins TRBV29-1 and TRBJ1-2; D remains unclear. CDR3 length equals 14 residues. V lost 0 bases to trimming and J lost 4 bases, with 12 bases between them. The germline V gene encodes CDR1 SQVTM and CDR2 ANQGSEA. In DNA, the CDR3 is TGCAGCGTTGAAGACTGGGAAAAAAGCTATGGCTACACCTTC. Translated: CSVEDWEKSYGYTF.

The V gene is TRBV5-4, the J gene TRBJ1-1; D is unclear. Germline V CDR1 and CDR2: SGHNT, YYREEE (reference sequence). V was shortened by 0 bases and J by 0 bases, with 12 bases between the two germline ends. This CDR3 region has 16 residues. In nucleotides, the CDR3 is TGTGCCAGCAGCTTGGGAACGGGCATAATGAACACTGAAGCTTTCTTT. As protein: CASSLGTGIMNTEAFF.

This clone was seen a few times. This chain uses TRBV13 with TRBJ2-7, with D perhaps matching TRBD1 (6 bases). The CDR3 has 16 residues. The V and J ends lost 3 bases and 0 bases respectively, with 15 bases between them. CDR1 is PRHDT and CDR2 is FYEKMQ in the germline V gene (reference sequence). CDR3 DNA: TGTGCCAGCAGCTTGGACCACCAAGGGGGCTCCTACGAGCAGTACTTC. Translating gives CASSLDHQGGSYEQYF.

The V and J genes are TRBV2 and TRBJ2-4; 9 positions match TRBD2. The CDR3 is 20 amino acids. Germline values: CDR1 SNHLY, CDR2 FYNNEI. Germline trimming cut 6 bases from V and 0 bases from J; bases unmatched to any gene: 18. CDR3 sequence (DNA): TGTGCCAGCAGCGCCCCCGCGACTAGCGGAGCACTACTAGCCAAAAACATTCAGTACTTC. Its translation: CASSAPATSGALLAKNIQYF.

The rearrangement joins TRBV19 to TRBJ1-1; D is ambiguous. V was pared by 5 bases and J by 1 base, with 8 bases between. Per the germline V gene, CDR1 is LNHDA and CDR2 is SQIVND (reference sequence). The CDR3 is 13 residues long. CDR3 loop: CASSSSKNTEAFF. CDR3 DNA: TGTGCCAGTAGTTCGAGTAAGAACACTGAAGCTTTCTTT.

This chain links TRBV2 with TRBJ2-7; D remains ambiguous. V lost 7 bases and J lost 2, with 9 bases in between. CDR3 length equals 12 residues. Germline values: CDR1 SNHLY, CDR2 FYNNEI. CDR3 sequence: CASTPGPYEQYF. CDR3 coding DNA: TGTGCCAGCACTCCTGGGCCCTACGAGCAGTACTTC.

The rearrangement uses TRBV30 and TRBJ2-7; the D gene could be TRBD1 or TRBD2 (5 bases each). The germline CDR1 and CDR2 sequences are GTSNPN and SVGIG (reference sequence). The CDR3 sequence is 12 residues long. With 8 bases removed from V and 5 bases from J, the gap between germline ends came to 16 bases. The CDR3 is CAGTDARNEQYF. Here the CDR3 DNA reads TGTGCCGGGACGGACGCTCGGAACGAGCAGTACTTC.

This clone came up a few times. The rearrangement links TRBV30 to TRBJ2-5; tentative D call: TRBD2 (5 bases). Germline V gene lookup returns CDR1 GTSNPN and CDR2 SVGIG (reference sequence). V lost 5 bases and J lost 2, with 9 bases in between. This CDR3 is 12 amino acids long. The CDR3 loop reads CAWEGFQETQYF. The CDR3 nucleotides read TGTGCCTGGGAGGGCTTTCAAGAGACCCAGTACTTC.

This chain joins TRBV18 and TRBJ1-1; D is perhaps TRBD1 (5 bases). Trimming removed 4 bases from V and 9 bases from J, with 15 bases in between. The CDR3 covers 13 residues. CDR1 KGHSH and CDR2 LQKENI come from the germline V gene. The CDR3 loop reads CASSLKSQGKAFF. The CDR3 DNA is TGTGCCAGCTCACTCAAATCCCAGGGTAAAGCTTTCTTT.

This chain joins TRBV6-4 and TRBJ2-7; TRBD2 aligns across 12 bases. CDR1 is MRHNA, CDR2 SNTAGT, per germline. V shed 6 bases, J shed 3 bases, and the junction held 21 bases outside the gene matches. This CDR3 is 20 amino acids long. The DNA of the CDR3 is TGTGCCAGCAGCGGGATCCGGACTAGCGGGAAGGCGGTCTTTTACTACGAGCAGTACTTC. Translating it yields CASSGIRTSGKAVFYYEQYF.

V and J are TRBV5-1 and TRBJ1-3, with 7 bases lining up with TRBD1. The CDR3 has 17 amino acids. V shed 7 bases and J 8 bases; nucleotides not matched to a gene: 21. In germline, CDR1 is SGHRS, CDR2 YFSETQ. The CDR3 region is CASGRDSVFQGGDTIYF. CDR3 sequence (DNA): TGCGCCAGCGGCCGGGACAGCGTATTTCAAGGTGGGGACACCATATATTTT.

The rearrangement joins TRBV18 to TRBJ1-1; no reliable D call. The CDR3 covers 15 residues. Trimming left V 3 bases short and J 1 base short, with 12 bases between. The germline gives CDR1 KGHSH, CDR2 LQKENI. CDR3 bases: TGTGCCAGCTCACCGCCCTCGGGCCAGAACACTGAAGCTTTCTTT. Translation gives CASSPPSGQNTEAFF.

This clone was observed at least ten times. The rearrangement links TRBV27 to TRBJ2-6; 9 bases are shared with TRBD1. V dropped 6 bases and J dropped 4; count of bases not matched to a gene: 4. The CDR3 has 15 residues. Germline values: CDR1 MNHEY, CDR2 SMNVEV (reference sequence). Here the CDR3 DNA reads TGTGCCAGCAGGGACAGGGGTGCCGGGGCCAACGTCCTGACTTTC. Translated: CASRDRGAGANVLTF.

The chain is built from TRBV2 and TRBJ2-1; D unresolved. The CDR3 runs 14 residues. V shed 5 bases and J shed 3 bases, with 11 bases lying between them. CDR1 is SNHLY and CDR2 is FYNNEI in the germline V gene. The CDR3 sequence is CASSRQASYNEQFF. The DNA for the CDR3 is TGTGCCAGCAGTCGACAAGCCAGCTACAATGAGCAGTTCTTC.

CDR3 sequence reads: CASSLPGQGRFEQYF. CDR3 sequence (DNA): TGTGCCAGCAGCTTACCAGGACAGGGTCGTTTCGAGCAGTACTTC. This chain uses TRBV11-2 with TRBJ2-7; 8 nucleotides align to TRBD1. This CDR3 is built from 15 residues. Trimming cost V 2 bases and J 6 bases; bases outside gene matches: 9. CDR1 is SGHAT and CDR2 is FQNNGV in the germline V gene.

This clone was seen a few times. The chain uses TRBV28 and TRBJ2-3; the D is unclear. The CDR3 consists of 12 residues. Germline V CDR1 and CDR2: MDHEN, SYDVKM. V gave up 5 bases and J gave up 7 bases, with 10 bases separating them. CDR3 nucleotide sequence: TGTGCCAGCAGTCGGATGGGAAATACGCAGTATTTT. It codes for CASSRMGNTQYF. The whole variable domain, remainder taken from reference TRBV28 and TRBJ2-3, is DVKVTQSSRYLVKRTGEKVFLECVQDMDHENMFWYRQDPGLGLRLIYFSYDVKMKEKGDIPEGYSVSREKKERFSLILESASTNQTSMYLCASSRMGNTQYFGPGTRLTVL.

The CDR3 protein is CASGRKGHEQYF. CDR3 bases: TGTGCCAGCGGGAGAAAGGGACACGAGCAGTACTTC. The J gene is TRBJ2-7, the V gene TRBV6-5; either TRBD1 or TRBD2 may fit D (5 bases each). CDR3 length equals 12 residues. Germline CDR1 and CDR2: MNHEY and SVGAGI. With 8 bases removed from V and 5 bases from J, the gap between germline ends came to 13 bases.

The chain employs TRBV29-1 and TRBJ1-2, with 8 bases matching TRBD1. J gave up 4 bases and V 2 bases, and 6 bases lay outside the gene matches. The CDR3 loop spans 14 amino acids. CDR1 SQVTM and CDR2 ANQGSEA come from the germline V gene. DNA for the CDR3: TGCAGCGTTGAAAACAACAGGGGGGTCTATGGCTACACCTTC. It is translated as CSVENNRGVYGYTF.

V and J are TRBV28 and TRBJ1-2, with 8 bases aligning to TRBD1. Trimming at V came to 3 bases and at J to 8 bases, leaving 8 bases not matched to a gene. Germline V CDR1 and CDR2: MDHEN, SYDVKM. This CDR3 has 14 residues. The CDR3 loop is CASSFTGGRRGYTF. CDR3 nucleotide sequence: TGTGCCAGCAGTTTTACAGGGGGACGGAGAGGCTACACCTTC.

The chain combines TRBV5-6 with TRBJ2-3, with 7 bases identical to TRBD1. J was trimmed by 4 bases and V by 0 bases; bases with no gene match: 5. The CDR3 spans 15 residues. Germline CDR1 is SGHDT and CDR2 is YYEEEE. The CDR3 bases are TGTGCCAGCAGCTTGGGGTGGACAGGCCCAGATACGCAGTATTTT. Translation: CASSLGWTGPDTQYF.

This CDR3 is CASRQPGLAEEQYF. In DNA, the CDR3 is TGTGCCAGCAGACAGCCGGGACTAGCGGAGGAGCAGTACTTC. The chain joins TRBV6-6 to TRBJ2-7; 11 nucleotides match TRBD2. With V trimmed by 6 bases and J by 7 bases, 8 bases remained unmatched. The CDR3 extends over 14 amino acids. Germline V gene data show CDR1 as MNHNY and CDR2 as SVGAGI (reference sequence).

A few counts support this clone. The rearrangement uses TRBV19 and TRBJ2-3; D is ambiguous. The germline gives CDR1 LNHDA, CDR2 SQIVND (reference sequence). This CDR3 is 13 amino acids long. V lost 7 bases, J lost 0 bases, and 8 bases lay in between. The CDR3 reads CASKLPSTDTQYF. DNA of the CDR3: TGTGCCAGTAAGCTACCGAGCACAGATACGCAGTATTTT.